Below, one T cell receptor beta chain is given with its context. Its target is not known. This sample stems from a study of a mutant IDH1 vaccine in newly diagnosed glioma. Study context: Radiotherapy alone preceded vaccination by 4-6 weeks; alternatively, vaccination started with temozolomide cycles. Mean patient age was approximately 40 years; around 60% were male and around 40% female.

Sequencing used immunoSEQ multiplex PCR; TCRdb keeps in-frame clones, though not all of them. Here the sample spans around 62,000 clones, approximately 90% being singletons. CDR3 length equals 14 residues. CDR1 is SGDLS, CDR2 YYNGEE, per germline. Trimming removed 4 bases from V and 6 bases from J, with 13 bases in between. Documented time point: week 11, during vaccination. Alongside topical imiquimod, each dose of vaccine comprised 300 ug of mutant IDH1 20-mer peptide. This TCR derives from a man in his forties with glioma. The chain joins TRBV9 to TRBJ1-4; maybe TRBD1 (6 bases). The source material was PBMCs, sampled from a glioma patient whose treatment included an IDH1 peptide vaccine. CDR3 in DNA: TGTGCCAGCAGCCCCCGCAGGGGAGATGAAAAACTGTTTTTT. Encoded protein: CASSPRRGDEKLFF.